What follows are 19 T cell receptor beta chains derived from one specimen sequenced in a study of T cell changes during pregnancy in multiple sclerosis. The method was immunoSEQ multiplex PCR; TCRdb's version includes in-frame clones alone and lacks a portion of them. The sample has some 70,000 clones; roughly nine tenths are singletons. This specimen was CD4+ T cells from peripheral blood mononuclear cells, taken in the third trimester of pregnancy. Every receptor here comes from a female donor in good health, enrolled as a control in a pregnancy study.

This clone was recorded at least ten times. The rearrangement uses TRBV4-2 and TRBJ2-3, with 14 bases identical to TRBD2. Trimming removed 5 bases from V and 3 bases from J; junction bases left unmatched: 7. The CDR3 contains 17 residues. CDR1 is LGHNA and CDR2 is YNFKEQ in the germline V gene. The CDR3 reads CASSREGTSGGTDTQYF. CDR3 sequence (DNA): TGTGCCAGCAGCAGGGAGGGGACTAGCGGGGGTACAGATACGCAGTATTTT.

The V gene is TRBV7-3, the J gene TRBJ1-2, with TRBD1 identical over 8 bases. V was pared by 5 bases and J by 3 bases, with 8 bases of the junction left unmatched. This CDR3 spans 15 amino acids. Per germline, CDR1 SGHTA and CDR2 FQGTGA. The CDR3 protein is CASSPHPTGDYGYTF. Written as DNA, the CDR3 is TGTGCCAGCAGCCCTCACCCGACAGGGGACTATGGCTACACCTTC.

This chain connects TRBV7-8 to TRBJ2-3, with 9 bases matching TRBD1. CDR3 length: 17 amino acids. Germline V CDR1 and CDR2: SGHVS, FQNEAQ. V was pared by 5 bases and J by 0 bases, with 9 bases of the junction left unmatched. CDR3 coding DNA: TGTGCCAGCAGCCCCCGACAGGGGGACCCTAGCACAGATACGCAGTATTTT. This codes for CASSPRQGDPSTDTQYF.

V usage is TRBV5-1 and J usage is TRBJ2-2; 7 bases align to TRBD1. CDR1 is SGHRS, CDR2 YFSETQ, per germline. The junction had 4 bases not matched to a gene; V was cut back by 2 bases and J by 3 bases. CDR3 length: 15 residues. The CDR3 region has the DNA TGCGCCAGCAGCTTACGACAGGGTTACACCGGGGAGCTGTTTTTT. This encodes CASSLRQGYTGELFF.

The V call is TRBV7-2, the J call TRBJ1-5; 7 positions match TRBD1. Germline trimming cut 3 bases from V and 6 bases from J; bases unmatched to any gene: 5. Germline V lookup: CDR1 SGHTA, CDR2 FQGNSA. This CDR3 is built from 14 residues. DNA for the CDR3: TGTGCCAGCAGCTTTCGACAGGGTAGTCAGCCCCAGCATTTT. It encodes CASSFRQGSQPQHF.

The chain has TRBV7-2 and TRBJ1-2; no clear D gene. Trimming pared 4 bases from V and 4 bases from J, leaving 7 bases between. Germline CDR1 and CDR2: SGHTA and FQGNSA. This CDR3 has 12 amino acids. Written as DNA, the CDR3 is TGTGCCAGCAGCTATCGTAGCTATGGCTACACCTTC. Translated, it gives CASSYRSYGYTF.

V and J are TRBV2 and TRBJ1-1; 9 bases match TRBD1. Germline V gene sequence: CDR1 SNHLY, CDR2 FYNNEI. Trimming took 8 bases from V and 5 from J; bases not matched to a gene: 18. The CDR3 runs to 17 residues. CDR3 DNA sequence: TGTGCCAGCTCTAAAACCCCCCCAGGACAGGGGAAGACTGAAGCTTTCTTT. Protein product: CASSKTPPGQGKTEAFF.

This clone was detected a few times. The chain employs TRBV11-3 and TRBJ2-7; no clear D gene. CDR1 and CDR2 from the germline V gene are SGHNT and YENEEA. The V gene lost 8 bases and the J gene lost 0 bases, with 14 bases spanning the gap. This CDR3 has 14 amino acids. The DNA of the CDR3 is TGTGCCAGCGGAATGAGGCTTATCTCCTACGAGCAGTACTTC. Protein product: CASGMRLISYEQYF.

This chain joins TRBV10-3 and TRBJ2-6; TRBD2 aligns across 10 bases. V was clipped by 2 bases and J by 3 bases; unmatched bases: 4. The CDR3 is made up of 17 amino acids. Germline loops: CDR1 ENHRY, CDR2 SYGVKD. This CDR3 reads CAISEERGGLGANVLTF. The CDR3 nucleotides read TGTGCCATCAGTGAGGAGCGGGGGGGCCTTGGGGCCAACGTCCTGACTTTC.

The rearrangement joins TRBV5-5 to TRBJ1-1, with 8 bases matching TRBD1. Germline CDR1 SGHKS, CDR2 YYEKEE (reference sequence). Unmatched junction bases numbered 1, after V lost 3 bases and J lost 0 bases. There are 14 residues in the CDR3. CDR3 loop: CASSWTGMNTEAFF. The DNA of the CDR3 is TGTGCCAGCAGCTGGACAGGGATGAACACTGAAGCTTTCTTT.

The V call is TRBV5-6, the J call TRBJ2-7, with D perhaps matching TRBD1 (5 bases). The germline gives CDR1 SGHDT, CDR2 YYEEEE. Trimming removed 2 bases from V and 3 bases from J, with 12 bases in between. CDR3 length equals 14 residues. CDR3 coding DNA: TGTGCCAGCAGCTTTTCTAGGGGATACTACGAGCAGTACTTC. Translated, it gives CASSFSRGYYEQYF.

The J gene is TRBJ2-5, the V gene TRBV4-3; 7 positions match TRBD2. V trimming: 0 bases; J trimming: 5 bases; junction bases outside the gene matches: 21. The CDR3 length is 20 residues. In germline, CDR1 is LGHNA, CDR2 YSLEER. CDR3 bases: TGCGCCAGCAGCCAAGACCCTCCTGTCGGGACTACCCGCTCGGGGGAGACCCAGTACTTC. Translating gives CASSQDPPVGTTRSGETQYF.

This chain joins TRBV9 and TRBJ1-1; D perhaps matches TRBD1 (6 bases). The germline CDR1 and CDR2 sequences are SGDLS and YYNGEE. CDR3 length: 13 amino acids. Trimming removed 2 bases at V and 6 bases at J, with 11 bases between. The CDR3 DNA reads TGTGCCAGCAGCGTTGCGGGGGGCCCTGAAGCTTTCTTT. Its protein product is CASSVAGGPEAFF.

The table lists this clone with a count of one. This sequence joins TRBV21-1 and TRBJ2-6; the tabulated D call, TRBD2, remains unverified against the DNA. TRBV21-1 represents a pseudogene. The CDR3 has 16 residues. CDR3 coding DNA: TGTGCCAGCAGACGGTCCCATGGCTCTGGGGCCAACGTCCTGACTTTC. Translating it yields CASRRSHGSGANVLTF.

The CDR3 sequence is CASASQSGGVTDTQYF. In nucleotides, the CDR3 is TGTGCCAGCGCCTCCCAAAGCGGGGGGGTGACAGATACGCAGTATTTT. The rearrangement links TRBV18 to TRBJ2-3; the match to TRBD2 covers 10 bases. The germline V gene encodes CDR1 KGHSH and CDR2 LQKENI. This CDR3 spans 16 amino acids. Trimming at V came to 8 bases and at J to 3 bases, leaving 11 bases not matched to a gene.

This clone has only one observation. V gene TRBV7-2 combines with J gene TRBJ1-2; 7 bases align to TRBD1. The CDR3 runs to 14 residues. Trimming cost V 4 bases and J 5 bases; bases outside gene matches: 7. CDR1 is SGHTA, CDR2 FQGNSA, per germline. CDR3 sequence (DNA): TGTGCCAGCAGCTCCCAGGACAGGTTATATGGCTACACCTTC. It specifies CASSSQDRLYGYTF.

V usage is TRBV7-2 and J usage is TRBJ2-7; TRBD1 might be the D (5 bases). With 4 bases removed from V and 2 bases from J, the gap between germline ends came to 9 bases. Germline V CDR1 and CDR2: SGHTA, FQGNSA. The length of the CDR3 is 13 residues. CDR3: CASSSTGPYEQYF. CDR3 coding DNA: TGTGCCAGCAGCTCCACAGGTCCCTACGAGCAGTACTTC.

This sequence joins TRBV9 and TRBJ1-1; the D is unclear. The germline V and J ends were trimmed by 0 bases and 5 bases, with 11 bases remaining between them. This CDR3 region has 14 residues. The germline V gene has CDR1 SGDLS and CDR2 YYNGEE. CDR3 sequence: CASSVEAGGTEAFF. Here the CDR3 DNA reads TGTGCCAGCAGCGTAGAGGCAGGAGGAACTGAAGCTTTCTTT.

The chain has TRBV7-9 and TRBJ2-5; the match to TRBD1 covers 9 bases. This CDR3 is built from 16 residues. CDR1 is SEHNR, CDR2 FQNEAQ, per germline (reference sequence). After removal of 5 bases from V and 6 bases from J, the junction contained 13 bases not matched to a gene. The CDR3 loop reads CASSPYEGQGVKTQYF. DNA of the CDR3: TGTGCCAGCAGCCCCTACGAGGGACAGGGAGTGAAGACCCAGTACTTC.